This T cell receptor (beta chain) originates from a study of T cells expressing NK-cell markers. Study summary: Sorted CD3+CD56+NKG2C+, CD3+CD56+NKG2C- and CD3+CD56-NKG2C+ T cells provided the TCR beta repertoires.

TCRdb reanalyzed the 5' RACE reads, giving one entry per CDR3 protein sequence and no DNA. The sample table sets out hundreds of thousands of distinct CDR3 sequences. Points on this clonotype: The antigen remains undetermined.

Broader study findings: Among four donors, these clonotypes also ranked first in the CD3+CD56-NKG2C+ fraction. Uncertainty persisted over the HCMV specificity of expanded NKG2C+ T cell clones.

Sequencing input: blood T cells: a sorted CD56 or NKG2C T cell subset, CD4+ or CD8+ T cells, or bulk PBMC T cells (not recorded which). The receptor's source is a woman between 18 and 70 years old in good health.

CDR3 sequence: CASSPRGAGVTDTQYF. The rearrangement joins TRBV14 to TRBJ2-3; the TCRdb D gene call, TRBD1, has no DNA to confirm it. The CDR3 loop spans 16 amino acids. CDR1 SGHDN and CDR2 FVKESK come from the germline V gene.